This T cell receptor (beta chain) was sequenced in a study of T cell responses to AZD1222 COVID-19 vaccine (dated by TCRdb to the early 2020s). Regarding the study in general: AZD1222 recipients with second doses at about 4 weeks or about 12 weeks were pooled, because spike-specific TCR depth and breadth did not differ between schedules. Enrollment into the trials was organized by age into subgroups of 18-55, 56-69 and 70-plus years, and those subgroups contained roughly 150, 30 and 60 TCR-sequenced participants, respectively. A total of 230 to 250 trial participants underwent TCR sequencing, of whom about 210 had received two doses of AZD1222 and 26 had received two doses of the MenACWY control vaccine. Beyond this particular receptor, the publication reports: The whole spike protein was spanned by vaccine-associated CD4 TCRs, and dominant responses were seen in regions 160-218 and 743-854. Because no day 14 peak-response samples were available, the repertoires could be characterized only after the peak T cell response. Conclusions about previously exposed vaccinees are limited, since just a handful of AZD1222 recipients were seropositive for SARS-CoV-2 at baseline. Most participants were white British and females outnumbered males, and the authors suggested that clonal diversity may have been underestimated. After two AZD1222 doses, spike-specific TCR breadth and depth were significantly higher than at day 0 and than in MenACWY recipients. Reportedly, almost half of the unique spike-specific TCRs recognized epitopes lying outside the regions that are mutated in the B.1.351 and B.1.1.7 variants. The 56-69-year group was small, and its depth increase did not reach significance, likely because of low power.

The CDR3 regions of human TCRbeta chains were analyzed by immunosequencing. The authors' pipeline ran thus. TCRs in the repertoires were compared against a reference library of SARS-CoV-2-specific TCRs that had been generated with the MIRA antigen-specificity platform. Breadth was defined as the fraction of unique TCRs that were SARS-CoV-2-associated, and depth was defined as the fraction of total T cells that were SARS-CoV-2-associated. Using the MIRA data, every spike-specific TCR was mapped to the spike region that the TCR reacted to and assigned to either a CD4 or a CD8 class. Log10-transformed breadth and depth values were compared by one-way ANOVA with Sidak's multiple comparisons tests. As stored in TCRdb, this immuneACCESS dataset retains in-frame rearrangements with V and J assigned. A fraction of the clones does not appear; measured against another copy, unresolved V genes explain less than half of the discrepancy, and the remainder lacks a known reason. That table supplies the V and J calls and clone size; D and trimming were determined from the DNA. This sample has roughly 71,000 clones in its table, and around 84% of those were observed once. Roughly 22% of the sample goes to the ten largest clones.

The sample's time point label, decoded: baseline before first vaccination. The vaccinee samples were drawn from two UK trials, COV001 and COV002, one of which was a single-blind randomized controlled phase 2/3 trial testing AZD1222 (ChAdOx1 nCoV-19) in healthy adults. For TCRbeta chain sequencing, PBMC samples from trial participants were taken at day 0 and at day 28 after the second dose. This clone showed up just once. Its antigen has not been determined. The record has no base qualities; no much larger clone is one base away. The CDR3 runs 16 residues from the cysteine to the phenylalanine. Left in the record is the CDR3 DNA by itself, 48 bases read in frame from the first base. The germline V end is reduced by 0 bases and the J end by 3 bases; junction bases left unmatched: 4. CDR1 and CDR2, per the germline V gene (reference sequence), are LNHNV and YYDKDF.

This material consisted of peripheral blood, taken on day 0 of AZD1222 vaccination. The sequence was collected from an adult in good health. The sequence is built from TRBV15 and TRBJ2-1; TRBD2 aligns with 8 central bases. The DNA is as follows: TGTGCCACCAGCAGAGATCGAAGCGGGAGCTACAATGAGCAGTTCTTC. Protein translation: CATSRDRSGSYNEQFF.